This TCR beta chain was sequenced during a study of blood T cell repertoires in COVID-19. Study-wide background: The samples span acute and convalescent COVID-19 from the United States, Italy and Spain. PBMCs, B-cell-depleted T cells, or T cells provided the cDNA or gDNA that made up the material.

Recruitment covered under 25 US areas and drew participants whose ages spanned roughly 18 to 90 years. The CDR3 is 17 amino acids. V trimming: 4 bases; J trimming: 10 bases; junction bases outside the gene matches: 18. Germline CDR1 SGDLS, CDR2 YYNGEE. In the original workflow: Nucleated cell counts were estimated from reference gene primer amplification. Sequenced by immunoSEQ multiplex PCR; TCRdb stores in-frame clones only, minus some. V and J calls and clone size are those listed in that table; D and trimming were worked out from the DNA. Here the sample spans 350,000 to 450,000 clones, more than 85% being singletons.

What was sequenced was PBMCs or T cells enriched from blood (not recorded which). The receptor was isolated from a woman between 40 and 50 years old who had been exposed to COVID-19. The rearrangement joins TRBV9 to TRBJ2-1; 9 nucleotides agree with TRBD1. This CDR3 is CASSPRGDRVSINEQFF. CDR3 sequence (DNA): TGTGCCAGCAGCCCCAGAGGGGACAGGGTCAGTATCAACGAGCAGTTCTTC.